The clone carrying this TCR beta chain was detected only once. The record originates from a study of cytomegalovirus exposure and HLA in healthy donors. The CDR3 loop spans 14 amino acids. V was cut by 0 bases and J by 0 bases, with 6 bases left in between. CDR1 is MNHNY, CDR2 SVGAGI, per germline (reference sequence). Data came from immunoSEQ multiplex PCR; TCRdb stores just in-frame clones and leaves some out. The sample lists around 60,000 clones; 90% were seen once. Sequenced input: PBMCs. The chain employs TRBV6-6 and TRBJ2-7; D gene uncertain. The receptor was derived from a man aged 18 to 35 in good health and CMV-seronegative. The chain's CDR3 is CASSYSRSSYEQYF. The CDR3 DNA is TGTGCCAGCAGTTACTCGCGTAGCTCCTACGAGCAGTACTTC.